Shown below are 27 T cell receptor beta chains from a single sample sequenced in a study of blood T cell repertoires in COVID-19. Sequencing was performed with immunoSEQ multiplex PCR; in TCRdb, only in-frame clones are kept and a portion is missing. The table has 200,000 or so clones, roughly 86% seen once; the top ten hold roughly 5%. Source material: peripheral blood. These receptors came from a woman in her 70s with active or convalescent COVID-19.

V usage is TRBV28 and J usage is TRBJ1-2; 8 nucleotides match TRBD1. CDR1 and CDR2 from the germline V gene are MDHEN and SYDVKM. This CDR3 contains 15 residues. V lost 7 bases and J lost 2; bases outside the gene matches: 9. Here the CDR3 DNA reads TGTGCCAGCACTAACAGGGGGGAGGCCAACTATGGCTACACCTTC. Residues: CASTNRGEANYGYTF.

A few counts support this clone. This chain uses TRBV4-2 with TRBJ1-5; 7 nucleotides align to TRBD1. This CDR3 is 16 amino acids long. V shed 0 bases and J 3 bases; nucleotides not matched to a gene: 5. CDR1 is LGHNA and CDR2 is YNFKEQ in the germline V gene. The CDR3 reads CASSQDIGQVNQPQHF. CDR3 nucleotide sequence: TGTGCCAGCAGCCAAGATATCGGACAGGTCAATCAGCCCCAGCATTTT.

This chain connects TRBV11-2 to TRBJ1-6, with a tentative D call TRBD1 (5 bases). The CDR3 extends over 18 amino acids. The ends were cut back, 5 bases at V and 10 bases at J, with 27 bases in the middle. Germline V CDR1 and CDR2: SGHAT, FQNNGV. The CDR3 DNA follows: TGTGCCAGCAGCCCCAGGTGGACACAGGTAAGGTATCTGTCACCCCTCCACTTT. Residues: CASSPRWTQVRYLSPLHF. The full variable domain, with the rest looked up from reference TRBV11-2 and TRBJ1-6, is EAGVAQSPRYKIIEKRQSVAFWCNPISGHATLYWYQQILGQGPKLLIQFQNNGVVDDSQLPKDRFSAERLKGVDSTLKIQPAKLEDSAVYLCASSPRWTQVRYLSPLHFGNGTRLTVT.

The rearrangement uses TRBV19 and TRBJ2-1, with 10 positions matching TRBD2. CDR3 size: 19 residues. The germline gives CDR1 LNHDA, CDR2 SQIVND (reference sequence). V dropped 1 base and J dropped 5; count of bases not matched to a gene: 14. CDR3 sequence: CASSIVSLAGDLGNNEQFF. CDR3 coding DNA: TGTGCCAGTAGTATAGTATCGCTAGCGGGGGACCTCGGGAACAATGAGCAGTTCTTC.

The chain has TRBV7-3 and TRBJ2-7; 9 nucleotides match TRBD2. This CDR3 has 14 amino acids. With V trimmed by 11 bases and J by 1 base, 9 bases remained unmatched. Per germline, CDR1 SGHTA and CDR2 FQGTGA. The CDR3 DNA sequence: TGTGCCCCCCCCCGGACTAGCGTTTCCTACGAGCAGTACTTC. It is translated as CAPPRTSVSYEQYF.

V and J are TRBV5-6 and TRBJ2-7; 10 nucleotides match TRBD2. This CDR3 has 16 residues. J lost 3 bases, V lost 0 bases, and 6 bases had no gene match. CDR1 and CDR2 (germline): SGHDT, YYEEEE. This CDR3 is CASSLGGSGRDYEQYF. The CDR3 DNA reads as TGTGCCAGCAGCTTGGGCGGGAGCGGGAGGGACTACGAGCAGTACTTC.

This clone was seen only once. The J gene is TRBJ2-7, the V gene TRBV7-9; the D is unclear. The CDR3 extends over 14 amino acids. The V gene's germline CDR1 is SEHNR and CDR2 FQNEAQ (reference sequence). V gave up 2 bases and J gave up 0 bases, with 8 bases separating them. CDR3: CASSLPGGSYEQYF. CDR3 nucleotides: TGTGCCAGCAGCTTACCCGGTGGCTCCTACGAGCAGTACTTC.

V and J are TRBV6-1 and TRBJ1-2; 9 nucleotides match TRBD1. The CDR3 covers 15 residues. The germline V gene encodes CDR1 MNHNS and CDR2 SASEGT. With V trimmed by 3 bases and J by 1 base, 3 bases remained unmatched. CDR3 protein: CASSDLDRGNYGYTF. The CDR3 DNA reads as TGTGCCAGCAGTGATTTGGACAGGGGTAACTATGGCTACACCTTC.

The table lists this clone with a count of one. This chain links TRBV18 with TRBJ2-2, with 10 bases matching TRBD1. This CDR3 region has 15 residues. Trimming removed 6 bases from V and 4 bases from J; junction bases left unmatched: 5. The V gene's germline CDR1 is KGHSH and CDR2 LQKENI. CDR3 loop: CASSLGTGATGELFF. The CDR3 DNA sequence: TGTGCCAGCTCCCTGGGGACAGGGGCCACCGGGGAGCTGTTTTTT. The full variable domain, completed using reference TRBV18 and TRBJ2-2, is NAGVMQNPRHLVRRRGQEARLRCSPMKGHSHVYWYRQLPEEGLKFMVYLQKENIIDESGMPKERFSAEFPKEGPSILRIQQVVRGDSAAYFCASSLGTGATGELFFGEGSRLTVL.

The V and J genes are TRBV28 and TRBJ1-2; the D is unclear. Looked up from germline, CDR1 is MDHEN and CDR2 is SYDVKM. This CDR3 comprises 16 residues. The V and J ends lost 3 bases and 0 bases respectively, with 14 bases between them. As DNA, the CDR3 is TGTGCCAGCAGTTTGCTTACCGGCGGATCTAACTATGGCTACACCTTC. It is translated as CASSLLTGGSNYGYTF.

This clone has only one observation. The genes are TRBV2 and TRBJ1-5; the match to TRBD1 covers 9 bases. There are 14 residues in the CDR3. Trimming cost V 6 bases and J 6 bases; bases outside gene matches: 6. Germline CDR1 reads SNHLY; CDR2 reads FYNNEI. CDR3 in amino acids: CASSRQGEVQPQHF. The CDR3 DNA follows: TGTGCCAGCAGCAGACAGGGGGAAGTTCAGCCCCAGCATTTT.

In this sample, this clone turned up a few times. The V and J genes are TRBV10-3 and TRBJ2-7, with D possibly being TRBD1 (6 bases). Germline V gene sequence: CDR1 ENHRY, CDR2 SYGVKD. V gave up 11 bases and J gave up 1 base, with 9 bases separating them. The CDR3 totals 11 residues. The CDR3 bases are TGTGCCTCCACAGGGTCCTACGAGCAGTACTTC. Protein product: CASTGSYEQYF.

This chain links TRBV29-1 with TRBJ2-1; the match to TRBD2 covers 14 bases. J was trimmed by 0 bases and V by 4 bases; bases with no gene match: 20. The CDR3 is 22 amino acids. The germline V gene encodes CDR1 SQVTM and CDR2 ANQGSEA. DNA of the CDR3: TGCAGCGTTGGGGGACTAGCGGGAGTGTCAAAGCGGGGCCCGAGCTCCTACAATGAGCAGTTCTTC. The encoded protein is CSVGGLAGVSKRGPSSYNEQFF.

This sequence joins TRBV5-4 and TRBJ2-7; D call uncertain. Trimming cost V 0 bases and J 0 bases, with 10 bases left between them. The V gene's germline CDR1 is SGHNT and CDR2 YYREEE (reference sequence). CDR3 length: 15 amino acids. The CDR3 loop is CASSLGGSLSYEQYF. Written as DNA, the CDR3 is TGTGCCAGCAGCTTGGGTGGTAGTCTCTCCTACGAGCAGTACTTC.

This chain uses TRBV28 with TRBJ1-2; D unresolved. Germline assignment: CDR1 MDHEN and CDR2 SYDVKM. V was trimmed by 2 bases and J by 0 bases, leaving 7 bases between them. This CDR3 spans 14 amino acids. CDR3 in DNA: TGTGCCAGCAGTTTACCATTCCCTAACTATGGCTACACCTTC. Residues: CASSLPFPNYGYTF.

The chain recombines TRBV5-1 with TRBJ2-3; D is unresolved. V was shortened by 2 bases and J by 6 bases, with 4 bases between the two germline ends. The length of the CDR3 is 11 residues. The germline V gene has CDR1 SGHRS and CDR2 YFSETQ. CDR3 nucleotides: TGCGCCAGCAGCTTCGAGGATACGCAGTATTTT. The encoded protein is CASSFEDTQYF.

The rearrangement links TRBV2 to TRBJ2-3; 12 nucleotides align to TRBD2. The CDR3 runs 15 residues. CDR1 SNHLY and CDR2 FYNNEI come from the germline V gene. J was trimmed by 1 base and V by 4 bases; bases with no gene match: 0. The CDR3 here is CASSASGRGTDTQYF. CDR3 DNA sequence: TGTGCCAGCAGTGCTAGCGGGAGGGGCACAGATACGCAGTATTTT. Full variable domain (missing parts from reference TRBV2 and TRBJ2-3): EPEVTQTPSHQVTQMGQEVILRCVPISNHLYFYWYRQILGQKVEFLVSFYNNEISEKSEIFDDQFSVERPDGSNFTLKIRSTKLEDSAMYFCASSASGRGTDTQYFGPGTRLTVL.

The chain uses TRBV4-1 and TRBJ1-1; TRBD1 aligns across 9 bases. This CDR3 region has 14 residues. V lost 3 bases to trimming and J lost 5 bases; unmatched junction nucleotides: 4. Per the germline V gene, CDR1 is MGHRA and CDR2 is YSYEKL. CDR3 sequence reads: CASSHTGTGTEAFF. Here the CDR3 DNA reads TGCGCCAGCAGCCATACCGGGACAGGGACTGAAGCTTTCTTT.

V is TRBV19 and J is TRBJ1-5; 8 positions match TRBD1. Germline trimming cut 3 bases from V and 3 bases from J; bases unmatched to any gene: 10. Germline CDR1 reads LNHDA; CDR2 reads SQIVND (reference sequence). The CDR3 has 17 residues. CDR3 DNA: TGTGCCAGTAGTATGAGGGGCGGGACAGGCCACAATCAGCCCCAGCATTTT. This translates into CASSMRGGTGHNQPQHF.

The V and J genes are TRBV7-3 and TRBJ2-3; 13 nucleotides line up with TRBD2. The ends lost 5 bases at V and 3 bases at J; junction bases unmatched: 11. This CDR3 has 18 amino acids. The germline CDR1 and CDR2 sequences are SGHTA and FQGTGA. CDR3 nucleotides: TGTGCCAGCAGCCTGGGACTAGCGGGACCCCCGGGAACAGATACGCAGTATTTT. Protein sequence: CASSLGLAGPPGTDTQYF.

The chain carries TRBV5-1 and TRBJ2-3; D is unresolved. Trimming shortened V by 6 bases and J by 4 bases, and 15 bases separated the two germline ends. The CDR3 is 14 residues long. Germline V gene sequence: CDR1 SGHRS, CDR2 YFSETQ. CDR3 coding DNA: TGCGCCAGCAAGGTCGTGCAGAGCGCAGATACGCAGTATTTT. This translates into CASKVVQSADTQYF.

V usage is TRBV13 and J usage is TRBJ2-1; the match to TRBD2 covers 14 bases. J lost 4 bases, V lost 0 bases, and 8 bases had no gene match. Per germline, CDR1 PRHDT and CDR2 FYEKMQ (reference sequence). The CDR3 sequence is 19 residues long. The CDR3 DNA is TGTGCCAGCAGCTTAGGCCGCGGGACTAGCGGGAGAGAGTACAATGAGCAGTTCTTC. This translates into CASSLGRGTSGREYNEQFF.

The rearrangement links TRBV24-1 to TRBJ2-2; tentatively, D is TRBD2 (7 bases). CDR3 size: 17 residues. CDR1 and CDR2 from the germline V gene are KGHDR and SFDVKD. The V end was cut by 4 bases, the J end by 4 bases, with 18 bases between. The CDR3 DNA follows: TGTGCCACCAGTGACGTGGGGGGGCCATCCCCCACCGGGGAGCTGTTTTTT. This translates into CATSDVGGPSPTGELFF.

This clone was observed a few times. The V and J genes are TRBV6-1 and TRBJ1-5; D ambiguous. V gave up 3 bases and J gave up 6 bases, with 6 bases separating them. Germline V gene sequence: CDR1 MNHNS, CDR2 SASEGT. The CDR3 runs 12 residues. The CDR3 here is CASSDGSQPQHF. CDR3 DNA sequence: TGTGCCAGCAGTGATGGGAGTCAGCCCCAGCATTTT.

The chain has TRBV5-1 and TRBJ1-3; 8 bases line up with TRBD1. The germline V gene encodes CDR1 SGHRS and CDR2 YFSETQ. The CDR3 runs 14 residues. V dropped 6 bases and J dropped 1; count of bases not matched to a gene: 3. The CDR3 coding sequence is TGCGCCAGCACCGGGACAGGATCTGGAAACACCATATATTTT. Amino acid sequence: CASTGTGSGNTIYF.

The chain's CDR3 is CASRGTVNYGYTF. As DNA, the CDR3 is TGTGCCAGCAGAGGGACAGTTAACTATGGCTACACCTTC. This rearrangement joins TRBV2 to TRBJ1-2; TRBD1 matches at 7 bases. V dropped 6 bases and J dropped 1; count of bases not matched to a gene: 2. CDR1 and CDR2 (germline): SNHLY, FYNNEI. This CDR3 comprises 13 residues.

The rearrangement uses TRBV29-1 and TRBJ2-1; 8 bases are a match to TRBD1. J lost 1 base, V lost 8 bases, and 10 bases had no gene match. Germline CDR1 reads SQVTM; CDR2 reads ANQGSEA. The CDR3 sequence is 15 residues long. This CDR3 reads CSTATRQGSYNEQFF. DNA of the CDR3: TGCAGCACTGCGACCCGACAGGGGTCCTACAATGAGCAGTTCTTC.